This T cell receptor (beta chain) was sequenced during a study of regulatory T cells in long-lasting Graves disease. Study observations and caveats: TRBV28 was favored in persistent disease, as were TRBJ1-2 and TRBJ2-5. Public clonotype sharing was higher in persistent than newly diagnosed patients. No thyroid tissue was studied; the work used peripheral blood only.

Time point noted: newly diagnosed GD, antithyroid drugs for less than 3 months. PBMCs were the source of the RNA used for TCR sequencing. Recruitment took place at an endocrinology department in Xi'an, China. Building of the TCR beta libraries involved iRepertoire HTBI primers and Arm-PCR of CDR3 regions. TCRdb used MiXCR to reprocess the multiplex PCR reads, holding one entry per CDR3 protein. The table has some 320,000 distinct CDR3 sequences, about 20% seen once; the top ten hold about 36%. This CDR3 is built from 18 residues. The germline gives CDR1 KGHSH, CDR2 LQKENI. Trimming pared 6 bases from V and 3 bases from J, leaving 25 bases between. This clonotype appeared many times. What it binds is not known.

Sequencing used peripheral blood mononuclear cells (PBMCs), obtained at new diagnosis, from a patient treated with antithyroid drugs. The chain carries TRBV18 and TRBJ2-3, with D tentatively TRBD1 (6 bases). The source of this sequence is a female donor with Graves disease. In DNA, the CDR3 is TGTGCCAGCTCGAGGTGGGACAATTTTCAAGGGACGACAGATACGCAGTATTTT. It specifies CASSRWDNFQGTTDTQYF.